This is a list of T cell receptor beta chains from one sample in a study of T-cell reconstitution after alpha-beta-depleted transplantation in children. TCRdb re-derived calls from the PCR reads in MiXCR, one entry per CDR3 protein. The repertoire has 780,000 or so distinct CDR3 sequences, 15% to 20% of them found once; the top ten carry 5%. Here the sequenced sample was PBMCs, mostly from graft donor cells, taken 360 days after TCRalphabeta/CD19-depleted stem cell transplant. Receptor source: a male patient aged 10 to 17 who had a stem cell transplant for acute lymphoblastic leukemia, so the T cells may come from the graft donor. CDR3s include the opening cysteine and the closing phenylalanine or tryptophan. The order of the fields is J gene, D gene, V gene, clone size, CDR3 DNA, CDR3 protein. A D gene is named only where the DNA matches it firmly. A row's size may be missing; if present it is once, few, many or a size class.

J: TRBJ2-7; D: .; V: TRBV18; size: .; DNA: TGTGCCAGCTCACCTACTAGGGGCGAGCAGTACTTC; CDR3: CASSPTRGEQYF
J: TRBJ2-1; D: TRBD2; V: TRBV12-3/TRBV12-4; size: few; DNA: TGTGCCGCCTTACGGGGGGACTACAATGAGCAGTTCTTC; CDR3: CAALRGDYNEQFF
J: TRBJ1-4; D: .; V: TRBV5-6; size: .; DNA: TGTGCCAGCAGCCCATTAAACCCCGTTTCAACTAATGAAAAACTGTTTTTT; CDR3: CASSPLNPVSTNEKLFF
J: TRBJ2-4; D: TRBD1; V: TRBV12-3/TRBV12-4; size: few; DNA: TGTGCCAGCAGGGCACCGGGACAGGGAACCAAAAACATTCAGTACTTC; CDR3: CASRAPGQGTKNIQYF
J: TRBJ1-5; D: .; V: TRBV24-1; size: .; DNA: TGTGCCACCAGTGATAGGTTTAGCAATCAGCCCCAGCATTTT; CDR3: CATSDRFSNQPQHF
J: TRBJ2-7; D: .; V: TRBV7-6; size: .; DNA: TGTGCCAGCAGCTCCCGAGGGGCAAACGAGCAGTACTTC; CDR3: CASSSRGANEQYF
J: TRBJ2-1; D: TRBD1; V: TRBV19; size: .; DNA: TGTGCCAGCCAGGCAGGGGGTAGCTCCTACAATGAGCAGTTCTTC; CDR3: CASQAGGSSYNEQFF
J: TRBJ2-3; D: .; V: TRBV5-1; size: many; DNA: TGCGCCAGCAGCTTGGTCCCAGCGCCAGATACGCAGTATTTT; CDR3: CASSLVPAPDTQYF
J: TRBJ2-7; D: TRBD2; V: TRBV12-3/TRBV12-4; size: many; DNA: TGTGCCAGCAGGAAGACTAGCGGGAGCCATGGGGAGCAGTACTTC; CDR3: CASRKTSGSHGEQYF
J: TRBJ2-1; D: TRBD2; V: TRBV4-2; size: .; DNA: TGTGCCAGCAGCCAAGATGGACTAGCGGGAGTGGAGTACAATGAGCAGTTCTTC; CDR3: CASSQDGLAGVEYNEQFF
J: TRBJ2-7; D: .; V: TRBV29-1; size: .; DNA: TGCAGCGTTGTGGGGACGCAGGGGAGGGACGAGCAGTACTTC; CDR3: CSVVGTQGRDEQYF
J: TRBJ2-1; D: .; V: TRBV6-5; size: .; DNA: TGTGCCAGCAGTTACTCGATCTACCGGGGATTCAATGAGCAGTTCTTC; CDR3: CASSYSIYRGFNEQFF
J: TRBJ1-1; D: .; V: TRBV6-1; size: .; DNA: TGTGCCACCCAGGGAGTGGGGGGCTTTGCAGCTTTCTTT; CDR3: CATQGVGGFAAFF
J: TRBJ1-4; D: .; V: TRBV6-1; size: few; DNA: TGTGCCAGCAAACCCTACCAGCGCGGGAGTGAAAAACTGTTTTTT; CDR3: CASKPYQRGSEKLFF
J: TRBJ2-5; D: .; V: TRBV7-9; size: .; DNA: TGTTCTACAAGGGGGGTGGAGACCCAGTACTTC; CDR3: CSTRGVETQYF
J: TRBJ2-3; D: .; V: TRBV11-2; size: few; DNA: TGTGCCAGCAGCTTAGTCCCCCAGTCTAGCACAGATACGCAGTATTTT; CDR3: CASSLVPQSSTDTQYF
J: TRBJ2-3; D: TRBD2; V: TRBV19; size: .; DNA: TGTGCCAGTAGTAGCGGGAGGGCCCCAGATACGCAGTATTTT; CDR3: CASSSGRAPDTQYF
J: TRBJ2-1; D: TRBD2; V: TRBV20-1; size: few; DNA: TGCAGTGCTAGAGACGGAGCGGGAGGGTGGGATGAGCAGTTCTTC; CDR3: CSARDGAGGWDEQFF
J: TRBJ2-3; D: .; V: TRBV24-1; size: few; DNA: TGTGCCACCAGTGATTTTCCCGGGGCGACAGGCGGATCCACAGATACGCAGTATTTT; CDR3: CATSDFPGATGGSTDTQYF
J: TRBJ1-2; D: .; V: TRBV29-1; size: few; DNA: TGCAGCGTTGAGGGGACTACTAGGGCTAACTATGGCTACACCTTC; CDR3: CSVEGTTRANYGYTF
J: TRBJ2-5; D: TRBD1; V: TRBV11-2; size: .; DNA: TGTGCCAGCAGCCGACAGGGCGGCCCATCGGCCCAGTACTTC; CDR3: CASSRQGGPSAQYF
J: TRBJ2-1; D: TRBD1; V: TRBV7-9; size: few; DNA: TGTGCCAGCAGCTATTCGACAGGGGTTGATGAGCAGTTCTTC; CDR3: CASSYSTGVDEQFF
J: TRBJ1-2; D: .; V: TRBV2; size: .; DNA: TGTGCCAGCAACCCGGGTCAGTCAAGGGGCTACACCTTC; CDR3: CASNPGQSRGYTF
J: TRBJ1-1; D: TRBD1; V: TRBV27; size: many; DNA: TGTGCCAGCAGTTTGGTGACAGGGAGCACTGAAGCTTTCTTT; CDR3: CASSLVTGSTEAFF
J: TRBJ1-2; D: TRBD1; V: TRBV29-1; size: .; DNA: TGCAGCGACCTCGGGACAGGGCGTTGGGGTACTATCGGCTACACCTTC; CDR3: CSDLGTGRWGTIGYTF
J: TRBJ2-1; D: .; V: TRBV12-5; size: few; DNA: TGTGCTAGTGGTTTGGTAAACGTTAGACAGCAGTTCTTC; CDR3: CASGLVNVRQQFF
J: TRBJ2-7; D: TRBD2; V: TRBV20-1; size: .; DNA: TGCAGTGCTAGAGATCCGACTAGCGGGTTGTACGAGCAGTACTTC; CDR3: CSARDPTSGLYEQYF
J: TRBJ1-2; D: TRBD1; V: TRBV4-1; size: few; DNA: TGCGCCAGCAGCCCGGGGCCACGGGACAGAACGGCTAACTATGGCTACACCTTC; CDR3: CASSPGPRDRTANYGYTF
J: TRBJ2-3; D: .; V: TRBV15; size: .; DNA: TGTGCCACCAGTAGGAGCACAGATACGCAGTATTTT; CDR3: CATSRSTDTQYF
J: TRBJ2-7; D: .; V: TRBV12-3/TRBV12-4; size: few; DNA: TGTGCCAGCAGTTTTTGGGGGGGCCGTTCCTACGAGCAGTACTTC; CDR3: CASSFWGGRSYEQYF
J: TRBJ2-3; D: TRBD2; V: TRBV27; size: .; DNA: TGTGCCAGCAGTTCGCCGACCCTGACTAGCGGGAGCTGGTGGAATACGCAGTATTTT; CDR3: CASSSPTLTSGSWWNTQYF
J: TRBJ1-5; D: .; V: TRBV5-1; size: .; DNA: TGCGCCAGCAGCCCCGGACACTCTCCGAGGCAGCCCCAGCATTTT; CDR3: CASSPGHSPRQPQHF
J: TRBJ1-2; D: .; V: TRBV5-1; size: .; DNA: TGCGCCAGCAGCTTGGTAGCGGGGTATGGCTACACCTTC; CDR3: CASSLVAGYGYTF
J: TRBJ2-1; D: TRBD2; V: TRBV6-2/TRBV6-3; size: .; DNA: TGTGCCAGCAGTTACCACGCCGGGACTAGCGGGATCGGGTACAATGAGCAGTTCTTC; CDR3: CASSYHAGTSGIGYNEQFF
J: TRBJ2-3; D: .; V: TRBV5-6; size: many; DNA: TGTGCCAGCAGCTTGCCGGGGCGCACAGATACGCAGTATTTT; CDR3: CASSLPGRTDTQYF
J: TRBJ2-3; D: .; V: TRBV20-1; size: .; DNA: TGCAGGTCTCTCAGGGGCGGGAGAATCACAGATACGCAGTATTTT; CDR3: CRSLRGGRITDTQYF
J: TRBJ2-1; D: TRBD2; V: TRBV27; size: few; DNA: TGTGCCAGCTCCGGGGGGGCCTCCTACAATGAGCAGTTCTTC; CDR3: CASSGGASYNEQFF
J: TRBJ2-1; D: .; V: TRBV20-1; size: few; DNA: TGCAGTGCTAGAGAGGGACTGGGGTCCTACAATGAGCAGTTCTTC; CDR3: CSAREGLGSYNEQFF
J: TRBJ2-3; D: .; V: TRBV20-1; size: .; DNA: TGCAGTGCTAGCCGCTCCTTAGGGGCTAGCGACACAGATACGCAGTATTTT; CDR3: CSASRSLGASDTDTQYF
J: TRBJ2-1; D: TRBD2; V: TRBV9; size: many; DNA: TGTGCCAGCAGCGCTTACTCGGGACTAGCGGCTTACAATGAGCAGTTCTTC; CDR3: CASSAYSGLAAYNEQFF